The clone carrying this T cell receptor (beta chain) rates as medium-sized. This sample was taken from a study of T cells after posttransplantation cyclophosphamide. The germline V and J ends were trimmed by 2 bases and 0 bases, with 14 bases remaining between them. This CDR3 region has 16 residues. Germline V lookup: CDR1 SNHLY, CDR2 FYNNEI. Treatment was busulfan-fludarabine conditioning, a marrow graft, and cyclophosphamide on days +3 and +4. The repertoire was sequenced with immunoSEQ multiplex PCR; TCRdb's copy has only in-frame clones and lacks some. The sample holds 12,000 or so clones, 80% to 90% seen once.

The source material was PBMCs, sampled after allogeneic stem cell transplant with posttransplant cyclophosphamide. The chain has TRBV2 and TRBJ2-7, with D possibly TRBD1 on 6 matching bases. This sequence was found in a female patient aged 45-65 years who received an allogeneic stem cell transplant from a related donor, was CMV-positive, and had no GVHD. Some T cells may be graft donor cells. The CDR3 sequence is CASSEYLNRASYEQYF. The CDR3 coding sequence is TGTGCCAGCAGTGAATACCTCAACAGGGCCTCCTACGAGCAGTACTTC.